The 6 T cell receptor beta chains given below trace back to one sample, sequenced in a study of regulatory T cells in long-lasting Graves disease. The sample's time point: newly diagnosed GD, antithyroid drugs for less than 3 months. Construction of the TCR library relied on RNA isolated from PBMCs. HTBI primers from iRepertoire and Arm-PCR of CDR3 regions yielded the TCR beta libraries. A single record per CDR3 protein comes from TCRdb applying MiXCR to the multiplex PCR reads. The data contain hundreds of thousands of distinct CDR3 sequences, 15% of them singletons. This same sample was also taken into another study, of T cells in Graves' hyperthyroidism and ophthalmopathy.

The source material was peripheral blood mononuclear cells (PBMCs), sampled at new diagnosis, from a patient treated with antithyroid drugs. Source of these receptors: a woman aged 40 to 49 with Graves disease.

V gene TRBV19 combines with J gene TRBJ2-5; either TRBD1 or TRBD2 may fit D (5 bases each). This CDR3 is 13 amino acids long. Germline values: CDR1 LNHDA, CDR2 SQIVND (reference sequence). Trimming stripped 5 bases from V and 5 bases from J, with 12 bases between. CDR3 in DNA: TGTGCCAGTAGTTGGGGACCTGGGGAGACCCAGTACTTC. As protein: CASSWGPGETQYF.

The J gene is TRBJ1-6, the V gene TRBV4-3; 7 nucleotides match TRBD1. The CDR3 loop spans 18 amino acids. V shed 2 bases, J shed 5 bases, and the junction held 12 bases outside the gene matches. Germline CDR1 is LGHNA and CDR2 is YSLEER. CDR3 coding DNA: TGCGCCAGCAGCCAACATTCCGATCCGGGACAGAATAATTCACCCCTCCACTTT. Amino acids: CASSQHSDPGQNNSPLHF.

This clonotype occurred a few times. One end of the junction varies from germline; a read error may be responsible. This rearrangement joins TRBV27 to TRBJ2-7; D is possibly TRBD1 or TRBD2 (5 bases each). CDR1 MNHEY and CDR2 SMNVEV come from the germline V gene (reference sequence). This CDR3 has 14 amino acids. Written as DNA, the CDR3 is TGTGCCAGCAGGCCCGGGTGGGGGTCCTGCGAGCAGTACTTC. It specifies CASRPGWGSCEQYF.

This clonotype was seen ten or more times. V usage is TRBV6-1 and J usage is TRBJ2-1; TRBD2 aligns across 7 bases. V shed 1 base, J shed 8 bases, and the junction held 5 bases outside the gene matches. Per the germline V gene, CDR1 is MNHNS and CDR2 is SASEGT. This CDR3 has 14 amino acids. CDR3 nucleotides: TGTGCCAGCAGTGAAGTACGGGCGGGAGATGAGCAGTTCTTC. It codes for CASSEVRAGDEQFF.

The V call is TRBV7-9, the J call TRBJ1-6; possibly TRBD1 for D (5 bases). From germline, CDR1 is SEHNR and CDR2 FQNEAQ (reference sequence). Trimming pared 3 bases from V and 8 bases from J, leaving 14 bases between. This CDR3 region has 15 residues. The CDR3 DNA follows: TGTGCCAGCAGCTTGTACGGTGTGGGGGATTCACCCCTCCACTTT. This gives the protein CASSLYGVGDSPLHF. Supplemented by reference TRBV7-9 and TRBJ1-6, the full variable domain reads DTGVSQNPRHKITKRGQNVTFRCDPISEHNRLYWYRQTLGQGPEFLTYFQNEAQLEKSRLLSDRFSAERPKGSFSTLEIQRTEQGDSAMYLCASSLYGVGDSPLHFGNGTRLTVT.

Comments on this clonotype: This may be a read error, as it is one base from a much larger clone. J is TRBJ1-1 and V is TRBV7-9; maybe TRBD1 (6 bases). Germline CDR1 is SEHNR and CDR2 is FQNEAQ (reference sequence). V was cut by 0 bases and J by 4 bases, with 24 bases left in between. The CDR3 sequence is 19 residues long. Written as DNA, the CDR3 is TGTGCCAGCAGCTTAGCGAACTTCGGGGGCGGCCCGATGAGCACTGAAGCTTTCTTT. It encodes CASSLANFGGGPMSTEAFF.